This TCR beta chain derives from a study of blood T cell repertoires in COVID-19. Study context: Samples of COVID-19 (acute and convalescent) were obtained from the United States, Italy and Spain.

This CDR3 region has 13 residues. Germline V gene sequence: CDR1 MNHEY, CDR2 SVGAGI. Between the trimmed V and J ends, which lost 7 bases and 1 base, there was a span of 11 bases. In the source study's methods: Estimation of nucleated cell counts relied on the amplification of reference gene primers. Only in-frame clones appear in the TCRdb table, and some are missing; sequencing was by immunoSEQ multiplex PCR. The V and J calls and clone size come from that table; D and trimming were worked out from the DNA. The table lists about 110,000 clones, around 86% of them singletons. The sample comprised peripheral blood. The sequence came from a man between 45 and 60 years old with acute or convalescent COVID-19. J is TRBJ2-7 and V is TRBV6-5; D is perhaps TRBD1 (6 bases). The CDR3, as DNA: TGTGCCAGCAATGCAGGACAGTCCTACGAGCAGTACTTC. This gives the protein CASNAGQSYEQYF.